This T cell receptor (beta chain) was sequenced during a study of OX40 agonist ivuxolimab in advanced cancers. Study-wide background: Patients received ivuxolimab, an intravenous treatment, every 2 weeks at 0.01 to 10 mg/kg.

Study conclusions and caveats: Partial responders at 0.1-3.0 mg/kg had among the lowest clonal expansion.

Note on this clone: Antigen unknown.

Trimming left V 2 bases short and J 7 bases short, with 7 bases between. This CDR3 contains 12 residues. CDR1 is SNHLY and CDR2 is FYNNEI in the germline V gene. TCRdb's table, derived via immunoSEQ multiplex PCR, lists solely in-frame clones and lacks some. The profile covers about 63,000 clones, with 81% appearing a single time and 1% taken by the ten largest. The input for sequencing was CD4+ or CD8+ T cells sorted from blood, taken in a trial of the OX40 agonist ivuxolimab. The receptor was isolated from an adult with an advanced solid tumor such as melanoma, head and neck, liver or kidney cancer. This chain uses TRBV2 with TRBJ2-3; no clear D gene. The DNA for the CDR3 is TGTGCCAGCAGTGAAAGGACGTATACGCAGTATTTT. Amino acid sequence: CASSERTYTQYF.